This T cell receptor beta chain appears in the sequencing data of a study of shared clonotypes between healthy human individuals. The wider study: Per donor, three plates held CD4 naive cells, three held CD4 memory, two held CD8 naive and one held CD8 memory.

A deep-level run was used for the assay. Sequenced by immunoSEQ multiplex PCR; TCRdb stores in-frame clones only, minus some. The sample comprises around 1.9 million clones, 93% of which are singletons, and about 1.8% rests with the top ten. Terminally differentiated effector memory CD45RA+ cells were excluded by CCR7 positive selection of CD45RO-negative cells. This CDR3 is 17 amino acids long. Germline values: CDR1 SGHVS, CDR2 FQNEAQ. V lost 0 bases to trimming and J lost 2 bases; unmatched junction nucleotides: 10. This clone has just one count. Its antigen is unidentified. Study-level points and caveats: Some clonotypes were shared by all four sorted-subset donors, while others were not shared. The non-shared ones had lower generation probabilities than the shared ones. Clonotype sharing across donors was expected to vary with sequencing depth.

J is TRBJ2-7 and V is TRBV7-8; 7 bases are shared with TRBD2. The sequencing sample was made of naive CD8+ T cells from PBMCs. This clonotype originated in a man aged 18 to 35 in good health. Some clones in this sample may be carry-over from other donors' samples. The CDR3 is CASSLALRPSGTYEQYF. The CDR3 region has the DNA TGTGCCAGCAGCTTAGCCCTACGGCCTAGCGGTACCTACGAGCAGTACTTC.